This T cell receptor (beta chain) stems from a study of cytomegalovirus exposure and HLA in healthy donors. General study points: Roughly uniform depth of sequencing across donors was assumed in presence/absence analyses. In a later analysis, a missense DCLRE1C variant was linked to TCR beta V- and J-gene trimming.

This clone was seen once. The antigen remains unidentified. PCR was performed using 60 Vbeta and 13 Jbeta primers. The repertoire was sequenced with immunoSEQ multiplex PCR; TCRdb's copy has only in-frame clones and lacks some. The profile shows roughly 100,000 clones, roughly 75% of them singletons. Germline CDR1 and CDR2: KGHSH and LQKENI. V lost 4 bases to trimming and J lost 7 bases, with 16 bases between them. The CDR3 totals 15 residues. The chain is built from TRBV18 and TRBJ1-4, with a possible D match to TRBD1 (5 bases). This TCR derives from a woman between 40 and 55 years old in good health and CMV-seronegative. Sequencing was done on a sample of PBMCs. CDR3 nucleotide sequence: TGTGCCAGCTCACGGACCGGAGGGGCGGGTGAAAAACTGTTTTTT. It translates to CASSRTGGAGEKLFF.